This T cell receptor beta chain stems from a study of OX40 agonist ivuxolimab in advanced cancers. As regards this clone: Its specificity is not known. Other nucleotide sequences from this sample produce the same CDR3.

There are 15 residues in the CDR3. Germline assignment: CDR1 MNHEY and CDR2 SMNVEV (reference sequence). The V segment lost 5 bases and the J segment 7 bases; nucleotides outside the gene matches: 4. The protocol was immunoSEQ multiplex PCR, while the TCRdb copy is restricted to in-frame clones and leaves out a portion. The sample has over 30,000 clones; over 85% are singletons. Findings and caveats of the study: Average numbers of expanded clones were greater in CD8+ T cells than in CD4+.

This chain links TRBV27 with TRBJ2-1; 14 positions match TRBD2. The sequence was collected from an adult with an advanced solid tumor such as melanoma, head and neck, liver or kidney cancer. The sequencing here drew on CD4+ or CD8+ T cells sorted from blood, taken in a trial of the OX40 agonist ivuxolimab. CDR3 protein: CASSPGTSGRNEQFF. The CDR3 region has the DNA TGTGCCAGCAGTCCCGGGACTAGCGGGAGAAATGAGCAGTTCTTC.